The next 16 T cell receptor beta chains were all read from a single sample in a study of T-cell reconstitution after alpha-beta-depleted transplantation in children. Researchers prepared the TCRbeta library using unique molecular identifiers, the study reports. Each CDR3 protein gets one entry after TCRdb re-called the PCR reads with MiXCR. This table has 450,000 to 600,000 distinct CDR3 sequences, 10% to 15% appearing once. This specimen consisted of PBMCs, mostly from graft donor cells, obtained 360 days after TCRalphabeta/CD19-depleted stem cell transplant. These receptors were obtained from a male patient between 10 and 17 years old who had a stem cell transplant for acute myeloid leukemia, so the T cells may come from the graft donor.

This clonotype turned up a few times. V is TRBV5-1 and J is TRBJ2-3; a weak D match, TRBD1 (6 bases). CDR3 length: 15 residues. V was clipped by 1 base and J by 3 bases, with 12 bases between them. Germline CDR1 is SGHRS and CDR2 is YFSETQ. This CDR3 is CASSLMRRGTDTQYF. The CDR3 bases are TGCGCCAGCAGCTTGATGCGCAGGGGTACAGATACGCAGTATTTT.

The sample holds a few counts of this clonotype. The chain uses TRBV7-9 and TRBJ2-2; D tentatively reads TRBD1 or TRBD2 (6 bases each). The germline V gene has CDR1 SEHNR and CDR2 FQNEAQ (reference sequence). Trimming removed 4 bases from V and 5 bases from J, with 17 bases in between. The CDR3 length is 16 residues. The CDR3 region has the DNA TGTGCCAGCAGCTCCCCCTTGGGGGGCGAAACCGGGGAGCTGTTTTTT. This encodes CASSSPLGGETGELFF.

In its sample, this clonotype was seen a few times. The chain links TRBV3-1 to TRBJ1-5, with D unresolved. Germline CDR1 is LGHDT and CDR2 is YNNKEL (reference sequence). Trimming removed 1 base at V and 3 bases at J, with 4 bases between. The CDR3 extends over 13 amino acids. The CDR3 reads CASSQGTNQPQHF. CDR3 coding DNA: TGTGCCAGCAGCCAAGGGACCAATCAGCCCCAGCATTTT.

This clonotype occurred a few times. The chain recombines TRBV28 with TRBJ1-2; the D gene is possibly TRBD1 (5 bases). Germline V CDR1 and CDR2: MDHEN, SYDVKM. Trimming took 3 bases from V and 9 from J, leaving 26 bases between them. CDR3 size: 17 residues. The CDR3 sequence is CASSLDSSGRDFKSYTF. The DNA of the CDR3 is TGTGCCAGCAGTTTGGATTCCTCGGGCAGGGATTTTAAGAGCTACACCTTC.

This clonotype has more than one count but fewer than ten. The rearrangement joins TRBV24-1 to TRBJ2-2; the D is unclear. Trimming shortened V by 9 bases and J by 6 bases, and 16 bases separated the two germline ends. The CDR3 covers 14 residues. Germline V CDR1 and CDR2: KGHDR, SFDVKD. The CDR3 reads CATQSPLKAGELFF. The DNA of the CDR3 is TGTGCCACCCAATCCCCTTTAAAGGCCGGGGAGCTGTTTTTT.

This clonotype was observed at least ten times. This chain connects TRBV7-6 to TRBJ2-1; no clear D. The CDR3 spans 14 residues. Trimming took off 0 bases at V and 6 bases at J, with 9 bases between the two ends. Germline V CDR1 and CDR2: SGHVS, FNYEAQ. Here the CDR3 reads CASSLASMANEQFF. The CDR3 nucleotides read TGTGCCAGCAGCTTAGCGAGTATGGCCAATGAGCAGTTCTTC.

This clonotype was picked up many times. V is TRBV7-3 and J is TRBJ2-1; the D gene is possibly TRBD2 (5 bases). V was cut by 4 bases and J by 0 bases, with 16 bases left in between. The CDR3 spans 17 residues. In germline, CDR1 is SGHTA, CDR2 FQGTGA. In DNA form, the CDR3 reads TGTGCCAGCAGCTCTCTTGGTTCTAGCATCTCCTACAATGAGCAGTTCTTC. Protein: CASSSLGSSISYNEQFF.

The rearrangement links TRBV6-1 to TRBJ2-3; 8 bases align to TRBD2. The CDR3 covers 14 residues. V shed 6 bases, J shed 2 bases, and the junction held 4 bases outside the gene matches. Germline assignment: CDR1 MNHNS and CDR2 SASEGT. The CDR3 sequence: CASSRLAYTDTQYF. CDR3 bases: TGTGCCAGCAGCAGACTAGCGTACACAGATACGCAGTATTTT.

With respect to this clonotype: One base away lies a much larger clone, so this may be a sequencing read error. The CDR3 carries no conserved terminal phenylalanine or tryptophan, so it likely arises from a read error. The genes are TRBV12-3 or TRBV12-4 and TRBJ1-3; the D is unclear. The CDR3 covers 13 residues. The germline V and J ends were trimmed by 4 bases and 4 bases, with 8 bases remaining between them. CDR3 coding DNA: TGTGCCAGCAGTTACAGTCCCGGAAACACCATATATTAT. It translates to CASSYSPGNTIYY.

The rearrangement joins TRBV12-3 or TRBV12-4 to TRBJ1-4; perhaps TRBD1 as D (6 bases). The ends were cut back, 3 bases at V and 3 bases at J, with 11 bases in the middle. The CDR3 runs 15 residues. In DNA form, the CDR3 reads TGTGCCAGCAGTTTCCAGGGGCTGTCTAATGAAAAACTGTTTTTT. The encoded protein is CASSFQGLSNEKLFF.

This clonotype was detected a few times. V usage is TRBV7-9 and J usage is TRBJ2-1, with TRBD1 identical over 7 bases. This CDR3 spans 15 amino acids. V shed 2 bases, J shed 10 bases, and the junction held 11 bases outside the gene matches. Per germline, CDR1 SEHNR and CDR2 FQNEAQ (reference sequence). The CDR3 region is CASSLWDRPTWEQFF. CDR3 DNA sequence: TGTGCCAGCAGCTTATGGGACAGACCTACATGGGAGCAGTTCTTC. Supplemented by reference TRBV7-9 and TRBJ2-1, the full variable domain reads DTGVSQNPRHKITKRGQNVTFRCDPISEHNRLYWYRQTLGQGPEFLTYFQNEAQLEKSRLLSDRFSAERPKGSFSTLEIQRTEQGDSAMYLCASSLWDRPTWEQFFGPGTRLTVL.

This clonotype has more than one count but fewer than ten. The chain joins TRBV12-3 or TRBV12-4 to TRBJ2-3; 9 bases map to TRBD1. V dropped 5 bases and J dropped 1; count of bases not matched to a gene: 4. CDR3 length: 15 residues. CDR3 nucleotide sequence: TGTGCCAGCAGTCAATGGACAGGGGGCACAGATACGCAGTATTTT. This sequence encodes CASSQWTGGTDTQYF.

This sequence joins TRBV20-1 and TRBJ2-1; 8 bases map to TRBD2. The CDR3 covers 14 residues. Germline V gene data show CDR1 as DFQATT and CDR2 as SNEGSKA (reference sequence). J lost 5 bases, V lost 8 bases, and 11 bases had no gene match. Written as DNA, the CDR3 is TGCAGTTCACCGGGGAGCGGGAGTCACAATGAGCAGTTCTTC. As protein: CSSPGSGSHNEQFF.

This clonotype was seen more than once but under ten times. The rearrangement uses TRBV7-6 and TRBJ2-7; 8 nucleotides match TRBD1. This CDR3 comprises 14 residues. Losses at the gene ends were 3 bases for V and 6 bases for J; bases not matched to a gene: 7. Germline V gene data show CDR1 as SGHVS and CDR2 as FNYEAQ. In DNA, the CDR3 is TGTGCCAGCAGCTTGGGACAGGCACCCCTCGAGCAGTACTTC. Its protein product is CASSLGQAPLEQYF.

This clonotype was seen a handful of times. V is TRBV29-1 and J is TRBJ2-5, with 11 bases aligning to TRBD2. Germline CDR1 reads SQVTM; CDR2 reads ANQGSEA. Unmatched junction bases numbered 13, after V lost 1 base and J lost 3 bases. The length of the CDR3 is 18 residues. CDR3 sequence: CSVEVPGLAVLWEETQYF. The CDR3 DNA sequence: TGCAGCGTTGAAGTGCCGGGACTAGCGGTTTTATGGGAAGAGACCCAGTACTTC.

This rearrangement joins TRBV12-3 or TRBV12-4 to TRBJ2-1; TRBD2 aligns across 9 bases. Losses at the gene ends were 6 bases for V and 12 bases for J; bases not matched to a gene: 12. The CDR3 totals 14 residues. In nucleotides, the CDR3 is TGTGCCAGCAGGGTGACTAGCGGCCCCTCAGGGCAGTTCTTC. It specifies CASRVTSGPSGQFF.